What follows is one T cell receptor (beta chain) and its context. Adults between roughly 18 and 95 years of age took part from under 25 US areas. Clinical history as reported by participants underpinned cohort assignment. Recovered status applied to Cohort 3 donors who had two consecutive negative PCRs. It also applied to those with clearance or with symptom resolution. This record belongs to a study of blood T cell repertoires in COVID-19. In the original analysis: By means of reference gene primer amplification, nucleated cell counts were estimated. Libraries were prepared by immunoSEQ multiplex PCR; TCRdb keeps only in-frame clonotypes and omits some of them. V, J and clone size were drawn from that table, and D and trimming were deduced from the DNA. The sample comprises roughly 450,000 clones, about 90% of which are singletons, and around 0.6% rests with the top ten. Germline CDR1 reads SGHDN; CDR2 reads FVKESK. Trimming took 3 bases from V and 6 from J, leaving 5 bases between them. CDR3 length equals 11 residues.

The specimen was PBMCs or T cells enriched from blood (not recorded which). This chain connects TRBV14 to TRBJ1-1; no firm D call. This sequence originates from a man aged 18 to 29 who had recovered from COVID-19. In DNA, the CDR3 is TGTGCCAGCAGCCATCGGGCTGAAGCTTTCTTT. It encodes CASSHRAEAFF.